This TCR beta chain stems from a study of blood T cell repertoires in COVID-19. The overall study: The origin of the acute and convalescent COVID-19 samples was the United States, Italy and Spain. PBMCs, B-cell-depleted T cells, or T cells were the source of the cDNA or gDNA that made up the material.

Profiled with immunoSEQ multiplex PCR; TCRdb holds only in-frame clones, not every one. Of about 370,000 clones in the sample, around 91% are singletons; the top ten hold roughly 1%. The sequence came from a man aged 18 to 30 who had recovered from COVID-19. The sequenced sample consisted of PBMCs or T cells enriched from blood (not recorded which).

CDR3 protein: CASSLARARGNTIYF. In DNA, the CDR3 is TGTGCCAGCAGCTTGGCCAGGGCGAGGGGAAACACCATATATTTT. This rearrangement joins TRBV5-8 to TRBJ1-3; D possibly corresponds to TRBD1 (5 bases). With 0 bases removed from V and 4 bases from J, the gap between germline ends came to 11 bases. The CDR3 loop spans 15 amino acids. Germline assignment: CDR1 SGHTS and CDR2 YDEGEE.